What follows are 21 T cell receptor beta chains derived from one specimen sequenced in a study of read filtering for tumor transcriptome and immune sequencing. From approximately 430 ng of RNA, a library with molecular barcoded alpha/delta and beta/gamma adaptors was made. From the reads, TCRdb called clonotypes with MiXCR, one entry per CDR3 protein. This sample yields roughly 93,000 distinct CDR3 sequences, of which 20% to 25% are seen a single time; approximately 10% belongs to the top ten. The sample taken for sequencing was a population of CD138-negative cells sorted from bone marrow. These receptors originate from a donor at least 40 years old with multiple myeloma.

This clonotype has more than one count but fewer than ten. The CDR3 sequence: CATSDSPGQGDETQYF. CDR3 DNA sequence: TGTGCCACCAGTGATTCGCCGGGACAGGGCGACGAGACCCAGTACTTC. The chain uses TRBV24-1 and TRBJ2-5, with 9 positions matching TRBD1. The CDR3 runs to 16 residues. Trimming removed 2 bases from V and 5 bases from J; junction bases left unmatched: 8. The germline V gene has CDR1 KGHDR and CDR2 SFDVKD.

This clonotype was counted ten times or more. The V call is TRBV27, the J call TRBJ2-7; D possibly matches TRBD1 or TRBD2 (5 bases each). Germline V CDR1 and CDR2: MNHEY, SMNVEV (reference sequence). The ends were cut back, 5 bases at V and 3 bases at J, with 11 bases in the middle. The length of the CDR3 is 13 residues. The CDR3 here is CASSPGADYEQYF. As DNA, the CDR3 is TGTGCCAGCAGTCCCGGGGCAGACTACGAGCAGTACTTC.

This clonotype was recorded a few times. The V and J genes are TRBV10-3 and TRBJ1-2; D is unclear. Looked up from germline, CDR1 is ENHRY and CDR2 is SYGVKD. Trimming took 2 bases from V and 0 from J, leaving 13 bases between them. This CDR3 is built from 16 residues. CDR3 DNA sequence: TGTGCCATCAGTGAGACTATAGTCAAAGCTAACTATGGCTACACCTTC. Encoded protein: CAISETIVKANYGYTF.

Note on this clonotype: The junction departs from germline at one end; a sequencing error may be responsible. The chain is built from TRBV12-3 or TRBV12-4 and TRBJ2-5, with 7 bases aligning to TRBD2. The CDR3 length is 16 residues. CDR3 in DNA: TGTACCAGCAGTTTAGTAGCGGGCCGAGGACGAGAGACCCAGTACTTT. Translated, it gives CTSSLVAGRGRETQYF.

This clonotype was picked up many times. This chain joins TRBV24-1 and TRBJ1-1; 8 bases align to TRBD1. Per germline, CDR1 KGHDR and CDR2 SFDVKD. The CDR3 has 17 residues. The ends lost 3 bases at V and 0 bases at J; junction bases unmatched: 8. The CDR3 sequence: CATSDGRTGRLNTEAFF. In DNA, the CDR3 is TGTGCCACCAGTGATGGGCGGACAGGGAGACTGAACACTGAAGCTTTCTTT.

This clonotype was detected ten times or more. The chain recombines TRBV12-3 or TRBV12-4 with TRBJ2-1, with a possible D match to TRBD1 (5 bases). V was trimmed by 6 bases and J by 6 bases, leaving 9 bases between them. The CDR3 consists of 12 residues. DNA of the CDR3: TGTGCCAGCAGCTTTAGGGGCAATGAGCAGTTCTTC. Protein sequence: CASSFRGNEQFF.

This clonotype was detected many times. V is TRBV6-1 and J is TRBJ2-2, with TRBD1 matching over 9 bases. Germline lookup yields CDR1 MNHNS and CDR2 SASEGT. The CDR3 length is 15 residues. The trim removed 6 bases at V and 5 bases at J, leaving 7 bases unmatched. The CDR3 loop reads CASSPGQGRTGELFF. The CDR3 nucleotides read TGTGCCAGCAGCCCGGGACAGGGTCGGACCGGGGAGCTGTTTTTT.

The table lists this clonotype with many counts. The chain links TRBV2 to TRBJ2-5; D is possibly TRBD1 or TRBD2 (5 bases each). Germline CDR1 SNHLY, CDR2 FYNNEI. This CDR3 contains 12 residues. Between the trimmed V and J ends, which lost 6 bases and 4 bases, there was a span of 9 bases. CDR3 amino acids: CASSRGLETQYF. The CDR3 DNA reads TGTGCCAGCAGCCGGGGCTTAGAGACCCAGTACTTC.

This clonotype was counted only a few times. The rearrangement links TRBV4-1 to TRBJ1-1; D is ambiguous. Germline CDR1 is MGHRA and CDR2 is YSYEKL. The CDR3 covers 14 residues. V lost 0 bases to trimming and J lost 3 bases, with 8 bases between them. The CDR3 region is CASSQDRLYTEAFF. The CDR3 DNA reads as TGCGCCAGCAGCCAAGATCGACTTTACACTGAAGCTTTCTTT.

A few counts support this clonotype. The chain uses TRBV12-3 or TRBV12-4 and TRBJ1-3; D is ambiguous. V lost 7 bases, J lost 4 bases, and 8 bases lay in between. CDR3 length: 12 residues. The CDR3 DNA reads TGTGCCAGCAAAGGCCTCGGAAACACCATATATTTT. Translating it yields CASKGLGNTIYF.

Concerning this clonotype: This sequence may be a read error, since a much larger clone differs from it by one base. The chain couples TRBV2 to TRBJ2-1; 8 bases match TRBD2. V shed 7 bases and J 8 bases; nucleotides not matched to a gene: 7. Germline values: CDR1 SNHLY, CDR2 FYNNEI. This CDR3 is built from 13 residues. CDR3 protein: CASNSGVYDEQFF. The CDR3 bases are TGTGCCAGCAATAGCGGGGTTTACGATGAGCAGTTCTTC.

At least ten counts were recorded for this clonotype. The genes are TRBV3-1 and TRBJ2-7; D not resolved. V lost 1 base and J 5 bases, leaving 9 bases between the germline ends. The CDR3 spans 13 residues. Germline CDR1 LGHDT, CDR2 YNNKEL (reference sequence). The CDR3 sequence is CASSQAWSDEQYF. In nucleotides, the CDR3 is TGTGCCAGCAGCCAAGCGTGGTCGGACGAGCAGTACTTC.

V gene TRBV2 combines with J gene TRBJ1-3, with D maybe TRBD1 (5 bases). The V and J ends lost 7 bases and 0 bases respectively, with 13 bases between them. Germline loops: CDR1 SNHLY, CDR2 FYNNEI. This CDR3 is 15 amino acids long. The CDR3 is CASTRDGNSGNTIYF. The DNA of the CDR3 is TGTGCCAGCACCAGGGACGGGAACTCTGGAAACACCATATATTTT.

V gene TRBV6-2 or TRBV6-3 combines with J gene TRBJ1-1, with TRBD1 matching over 7 bases. CDR1 is MNHEY and CDR2 is SVGEGT in the germline V gene. The V segment lost 6 bases and the J segment 1 base; nucleotides outside the gene matches: 5. There are 14 residues in the CDR3. This CDR3 is CASRVTGRNTEAFF. For the CDR3, the DNA is TGTGCCAGCAGAGTGACAGGGCGGAACACTGAAGCTTTCTTT.

There are many counts of this clonotype. This chain joins TRBV30 and TRBJ2-1; 16 bases agree with TRBD2. The CDR3 length is 13 residues. Germline V gives CDR1 GTSNPN, CDR2 SVGIG (reference sequence). The junction had 1 base not matched to a gene; V was cut back by 5 bases and J by 9 bases. CDR3 sequence reads: CAWGTSGGGEQFF. DNA for the CDR3: TGTGCCTGGGGGACTAGCGGGGGGGGTGAGCAGTTCTTC.

This sequence joins TRBV6-4 and TRBJ2-3, with unresolved D. Per germline, CDR1 MRHNA and CDR2 SNTAGT. This CDR3 is built from 16 residues. V was pared by 8 bases and J by 5 bases, with 23 bases between. CDR3 amino acids: CASGEEKRGAQDTQYF. The CDR3 bases are TGTGCCAGCGGGGAAGAGAAGCGAGGAGCTCAAGATACGCAGTATTTT.

This clonotype showed up many times. This chain uses TRBV29-1 with TRBJ2-5; TRBD2 matches at 8 bases. The CDR3 has 13 amino acids. Per germline, CDR1 SQVTM and CDR2 ANQGSEA. V gave up 3 bases and J gave up 3 bases; unmatched junction bases: 3. CDR3 DNA: TGCAGCGTTGACGGGACTAGAGAAGAGACCCAGTACTTC. As protein: CSVDGTREETQYF. The full variable domain, completed using reference TRBV29-1 and TRBJ2-5, is SAVISQKPSRDICQRGTSLTIQCQVDSQVTMMFWYRQQPGQSLTLIATANQGSEATYESGFVIDKFPISRPNLTFSTLTVSNMSPEDSSIYLCSVDGTREETQYFGPGTRLLVL.

This clonotype was picked up many times. V usage is TRBV20-1 and J usage is TRBJ1-1; no clear D. The V end was cut by 6 bases, the J end by 1 base, with 15 bases between. Germline CDR1 is DFQATT and CDR2 is SNEGSKA (reference sequence). The CDR3 contains 14 residues. DNA for the CDR3: TGCAGTGCCACCCTCGGGAATCCGAACACTGAAGCTTTCTTT. Protein product: CSATLGNPNTEAFF.

The chain couples TRBV6-5 to TRBJ1-5; unclear D gene. From germline, CDR1 is MNHEY and CDR2 SVGAGI. The CDR3 runs to 12 residues. Trimming cost V 4 bases and J 7 bases, with 8 bases left between them. CDR3 DNA: TGTGCCAGCAGTTCATTCGGGCAGCCCCAGCATTTT. Protein product: CASSSFGQPQHF.

Regarding this clonotype: A read error may be the cause here, since a much bigger clone is one base away. The chain is built from TRBV7-2 and TRBJ2-7, with D unresolved. V was cut by 5 bases and J by 0 bases, with 5 bases left in between. This CDR3 is built from 12 residues. Germline loops: CDR1 SGHTA, CDR2 FQGNSA. The CDR3 sequence: CASSSSSYEQYF. CDR3 in DNA: TGTGCCAGCAGCAGCAGCTCCTACGAGCAGTACTTC.

There are many counts of this clonotype. The genes are TRBV5-1 and TRBJ2-5; 9 bases align to TRBD2. Trimming at V came to 0 bases and at J to 5 bases, leaving 2 bases not matched to a gene. The CDR3 extends over 14 amino acids. The germline V gene encodes CDR1 SGHRS and CDR2 YFSETQ. The CDR3 nucleotides read TGCGCCAGCAGCTTGGGCGGGGGGGCGGAGACCCAGTACTTC. It yields the protein CASSLGGGAETQYF.